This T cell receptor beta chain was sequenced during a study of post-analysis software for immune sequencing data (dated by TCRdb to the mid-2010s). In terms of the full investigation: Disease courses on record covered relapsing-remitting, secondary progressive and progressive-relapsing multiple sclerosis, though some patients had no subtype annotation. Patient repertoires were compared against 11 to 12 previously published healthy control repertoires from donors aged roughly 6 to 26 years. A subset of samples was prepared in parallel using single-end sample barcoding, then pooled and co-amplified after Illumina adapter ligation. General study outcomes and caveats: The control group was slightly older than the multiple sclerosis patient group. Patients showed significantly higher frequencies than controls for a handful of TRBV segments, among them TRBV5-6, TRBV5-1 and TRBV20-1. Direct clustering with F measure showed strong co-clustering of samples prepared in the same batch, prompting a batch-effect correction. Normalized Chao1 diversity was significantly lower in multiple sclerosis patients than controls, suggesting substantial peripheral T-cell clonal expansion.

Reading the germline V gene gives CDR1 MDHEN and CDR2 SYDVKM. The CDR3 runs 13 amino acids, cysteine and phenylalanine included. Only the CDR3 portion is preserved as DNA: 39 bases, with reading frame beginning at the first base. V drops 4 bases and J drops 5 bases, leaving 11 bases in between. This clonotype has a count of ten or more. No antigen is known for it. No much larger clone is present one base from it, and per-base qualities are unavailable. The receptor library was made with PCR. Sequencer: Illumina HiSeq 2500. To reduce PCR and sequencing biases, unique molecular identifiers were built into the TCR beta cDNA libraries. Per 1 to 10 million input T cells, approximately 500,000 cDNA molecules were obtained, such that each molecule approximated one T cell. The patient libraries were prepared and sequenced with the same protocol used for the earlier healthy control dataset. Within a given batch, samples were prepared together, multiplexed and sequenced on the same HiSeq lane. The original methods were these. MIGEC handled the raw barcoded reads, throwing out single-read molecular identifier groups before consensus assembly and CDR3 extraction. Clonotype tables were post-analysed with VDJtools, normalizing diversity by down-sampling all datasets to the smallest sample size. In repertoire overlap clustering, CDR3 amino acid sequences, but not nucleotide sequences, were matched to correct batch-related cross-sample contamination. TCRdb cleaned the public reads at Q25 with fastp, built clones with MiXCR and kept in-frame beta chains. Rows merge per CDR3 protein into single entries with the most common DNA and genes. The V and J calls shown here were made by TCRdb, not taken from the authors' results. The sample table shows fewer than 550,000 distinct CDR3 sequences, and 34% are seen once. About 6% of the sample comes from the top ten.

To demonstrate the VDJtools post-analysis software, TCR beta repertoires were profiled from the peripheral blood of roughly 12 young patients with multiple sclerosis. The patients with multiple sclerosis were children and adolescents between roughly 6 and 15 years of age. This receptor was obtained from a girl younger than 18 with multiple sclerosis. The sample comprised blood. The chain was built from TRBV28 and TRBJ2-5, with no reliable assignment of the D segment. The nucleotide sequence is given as TGTGCCAGCAGTTCGAGTTGGAGTGAGACCCAGTACTTC. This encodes CASSSSWSETQYF.